This TCR beta chain stems from a study of beta chain features in type 1 diabetes. Whole-study context: Examined across all samples were over 85 million sorted cells.

Findings and limits, study-wide: Across all four CD4+ subsets, people with type 1 diabetes showed modestly shorter TCRB CDR3s. PCR may have favored shorter templates equally in patients and controls. Fewer insertions but more deletions were seen at VDJ junctions in type 1 diabetes patients.

Expressed TCRB transcripts were sequenced because the isolated RNA had all been reverse transcribed beforehand. The repertoire was sequenced with immunoSEQ multiplex PCR; TCRdb's copy has only in-frame clones and lacks some. The repertoire has over 600,000 clones, over 10% of them found once; the top ten carry around 0.12%. In regard to this clone: Its antigen remains unknown.

The source material was naive CD4+ T cells from blood. This clonotype was sampled from a man in his thirties or forties with type 1 diabetes.

In nucleotides, the CDR3 is TGTGCCAGCTCACCACTTAGCACAGACGATGAGCAGTTCTTC. Protein: CASSPLSTDDEQFF. The J gene is TRBJ2-1, the V gene TRBV18, with D uncertain. Germline V gene lookup returns CDR1 KGHSH and CDR2 LQKENI. The germline V and J ends were trimmed by 1 base and 8 bases, with 12 bases remaining between them. This CDR3 has 14 amino acids.